This paragraph covers one T cell receptor beta chain sequence. The antigen is not known. The data were taken from a study of T cell responses to AZD1222 COVID-19 vaccine. Notes on the study in general: Within unmutated variant regions lay the reported targets of nearly half of spike-specific TCRs. Without day 14 samples, only post-peak T cell repertoires were studied. CD4 TCRs linked to vaccination spanned spike, dominating at 160-218 and 743-854. Just a handful of people given AZD1222 tested seropositive at baseline.

TCRdb keeps only in-frame clones here, not all; method: immunoSEQ multiplex PCR. The sample contains roughly 120,000 clones, roughly 87% of which appear only once. The CDR3 is 16 residues long. Germline V gene data show CDR1 as SGHTA and CDR2 as FQGNSA. Trimming left V 5 bases short and J 0 bases short, with 17 bases between. The source was peripheral blood, collected on day 0 of AZD1222 vaccination. The gene calls are TRBV7-2 and TRBJ2-7; the D gene is possibly TRBD2 (5 bases). The sequence derives from an adult in good health. CDR3 sequence (DNA): TGTGCCAGCAGCGTCTACGCCAGCGGATACTCCTACGAGCAGTACTTC. Translating it yields CASSVYASGYSYEQYF.